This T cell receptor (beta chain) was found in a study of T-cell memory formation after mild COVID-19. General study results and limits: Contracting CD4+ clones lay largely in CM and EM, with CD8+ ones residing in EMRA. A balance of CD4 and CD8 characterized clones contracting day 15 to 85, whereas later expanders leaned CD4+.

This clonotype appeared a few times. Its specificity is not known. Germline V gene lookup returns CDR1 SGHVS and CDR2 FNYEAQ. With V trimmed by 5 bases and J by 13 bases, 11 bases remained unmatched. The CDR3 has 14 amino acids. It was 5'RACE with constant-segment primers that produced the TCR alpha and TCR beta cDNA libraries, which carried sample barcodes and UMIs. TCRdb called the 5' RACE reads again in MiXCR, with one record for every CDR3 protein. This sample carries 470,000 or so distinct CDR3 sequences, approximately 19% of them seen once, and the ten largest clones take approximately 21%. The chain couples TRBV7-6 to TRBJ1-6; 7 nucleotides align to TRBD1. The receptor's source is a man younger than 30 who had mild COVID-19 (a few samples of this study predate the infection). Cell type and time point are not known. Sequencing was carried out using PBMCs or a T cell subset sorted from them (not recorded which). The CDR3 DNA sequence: TGTGCCAGCAGCACGACAGGGCTCCCCTCTCCCCTCCACTTT. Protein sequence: CASSTTGLPSPLHF.